Included here is one T cell receptor beta chain sequence, with context. The antigen remains unidentified. These data are taken from a study of blood T cells in healthy people across ages. With a J-beta primer mix and a sample-barcoded 5' primer, a second PCR ran 7 to 11 cycles. TCRdb analysed the 5' RACE reads with MiXCR anew, one entry per CDR3 protein. In the table there are some 1,500,000 distinct CDR3 sequences, under 55% of which are singletons. Peripheral blood from each donor was collected in a volume of about 10 milliliters. The CDR3 has 13 amino acids. V lost 2 bases and J lost 12, with 17 bases in between. Germline CDR1 is KGHSH and CDR2 is LQKENI. Findings and caveats of the study: Naive T cell percentage by flow cytometry tracked strongly with beta diversity. The long-lived group displayed more naive CD4+ cells, plus higher diversity, than the aged donors did.

The TCR originated in a woman under 30 in good health. The chain is built from TRBV18 and TRBJ2-7; D is possibly TRBD2 (6 bases). The sample consisted of blood. CDR3 sequence reads: CASSPSASGLMYF. CDR3 sequence (DNA): TGTGCCAGCTCACCATCCGCGTCGGGACTTATGTACTTC.